This T cell receptor beta chain was observed in a study of blood T cell repertoires in COVID-19. This table comes from immunoSEQ multiplex PCR, and its TCRdb copy is limited to in-frame clones, with some not included. The sample records under 250,000 clones, about 80% being singletons. With 0 bases removed from V and 3 bases from J, the gap between germline ends came to 9 bases. The CDR3 runs 14 residues. Germline V gene sequence: CDR1 SGHKS, CDR2 YYEKEE (reference sequence). The table lists this clone with a few counts. Sequences were obtained from PBMCs or T cells enriched from blood (not recorded which). This receptor was obtained from a woman aged 45-60 years who had been exposed to COVID-19. The genes are TRBV5-5 and TRBJ1-1, with D possibly TRBD1 on 5 matching bases. The CDR3 DNA follows: TGTGCCAGCAGCTTGGGTTGGGGGGACACTGAAGCTTTCTTT. Translated, it gives CASSLGWGDTEAFF.